This T cell receptor beta chain was obtained from a study of T cell repertoires in ileal Crohn's disease. Study-level information: All patients had surgery for stricturing (approximately 60%) or penetrating (39%) disease.

Data came from immunoSEQ multiplex PCR; TCRdb stores just in-frame clones and leaves some out. The sample contains over 7,500 clones, 78% of which appear only once. Time point denoted: neoterminal ileum biopsy at postoperative endoscopy, about 6 months after surgery. The CDR3 sequence is 15 residues long. With 6 bases removed from V and 0 bases from J, the gap between germline ends came to 12 bases. CDR1 is MNHNS and CDR2 is SASEGT in the germline V gene. The sequence derives from an adult with Crohn's disease. The chain joins TRBV6-1 to TRBJ1-5; a possible D gene is TRBD1 (5 bases). Sequenced sample: ileal tissue. CDR3 amino acids: CASREGSYSNQPQHF. The CDR3 bases are TGTGCCAGCAGGGAGGGGAGTTATAGCAATCAGCCCCAGCATTTT.